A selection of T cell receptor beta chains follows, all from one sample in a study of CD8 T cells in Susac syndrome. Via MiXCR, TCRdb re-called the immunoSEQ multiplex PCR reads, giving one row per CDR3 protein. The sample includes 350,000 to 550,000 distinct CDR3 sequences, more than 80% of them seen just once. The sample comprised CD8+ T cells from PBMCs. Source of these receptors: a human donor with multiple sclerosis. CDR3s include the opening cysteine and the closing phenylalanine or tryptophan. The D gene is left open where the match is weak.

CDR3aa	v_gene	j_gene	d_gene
CASSQGSGTSGGGSDTQYF	TRBV4-1	TRBJ2-3	TRBD2
CASSDAPWSTGSSSGNTIYF	TRBV2	TRBJ1-3	-
CASSYRGVGAFF	TRBV5-5	TRBJ2-1	TRBD1
CASSEEGDQPQHF	TRBV10-1	TRBJ1-5	-
CASSMPGPDYEQYF	TRBV19	TRBJ2-7	-
CSAPGAGEAFF	TRBV20-1	TRBJ1-1	-
CASSLGLASEAFF	TRBV7-9	TRBJ1-1	-
CASSFGRFYEQYF	TRBV27	TRBJ2-7	-
CASSWELGEQFF	TRBV27	TRBJ2-1	-
CARGGTRGTDTQYF	TRBV2	TRBJ2-3	TRBD2
CASRLVATDEKLFF	TRBV11-2	TRBJ1-4	-